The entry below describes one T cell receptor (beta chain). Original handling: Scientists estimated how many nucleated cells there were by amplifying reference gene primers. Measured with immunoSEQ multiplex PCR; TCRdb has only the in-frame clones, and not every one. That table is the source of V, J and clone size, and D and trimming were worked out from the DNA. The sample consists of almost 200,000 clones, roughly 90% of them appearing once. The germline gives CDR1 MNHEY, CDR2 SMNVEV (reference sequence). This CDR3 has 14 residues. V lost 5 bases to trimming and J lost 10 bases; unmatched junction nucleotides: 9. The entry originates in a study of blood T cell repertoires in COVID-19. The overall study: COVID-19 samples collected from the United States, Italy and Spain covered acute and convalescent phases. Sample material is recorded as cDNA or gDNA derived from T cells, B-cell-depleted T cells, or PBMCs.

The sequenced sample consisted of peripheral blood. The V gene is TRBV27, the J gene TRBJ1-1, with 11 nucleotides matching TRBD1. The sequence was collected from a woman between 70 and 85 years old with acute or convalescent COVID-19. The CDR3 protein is CASSDPGTGGRAFF. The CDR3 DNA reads TGTGCCAGCAGTGATCCCGGGACAGGGGGTCGAGCTTTCTTT.